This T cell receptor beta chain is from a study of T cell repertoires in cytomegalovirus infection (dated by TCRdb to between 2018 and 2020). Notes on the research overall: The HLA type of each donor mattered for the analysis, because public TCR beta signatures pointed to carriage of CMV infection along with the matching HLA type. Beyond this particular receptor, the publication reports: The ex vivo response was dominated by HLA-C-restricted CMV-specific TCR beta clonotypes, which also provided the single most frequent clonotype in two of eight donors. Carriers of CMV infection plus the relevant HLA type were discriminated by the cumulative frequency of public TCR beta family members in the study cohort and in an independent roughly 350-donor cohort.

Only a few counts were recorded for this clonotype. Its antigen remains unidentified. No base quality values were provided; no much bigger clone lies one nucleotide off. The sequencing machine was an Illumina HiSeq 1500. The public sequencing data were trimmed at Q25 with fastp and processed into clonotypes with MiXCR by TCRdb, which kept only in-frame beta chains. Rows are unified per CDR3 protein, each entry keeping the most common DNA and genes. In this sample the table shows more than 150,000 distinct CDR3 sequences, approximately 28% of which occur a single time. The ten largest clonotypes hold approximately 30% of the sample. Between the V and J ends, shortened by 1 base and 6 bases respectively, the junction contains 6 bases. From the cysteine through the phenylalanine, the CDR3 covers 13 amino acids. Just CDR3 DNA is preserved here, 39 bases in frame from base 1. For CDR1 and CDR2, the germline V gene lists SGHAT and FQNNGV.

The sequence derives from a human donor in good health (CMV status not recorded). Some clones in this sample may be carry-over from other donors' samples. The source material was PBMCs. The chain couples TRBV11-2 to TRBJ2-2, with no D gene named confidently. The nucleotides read TGTGCCAGCAGCTTAGCAGGACCCGGGGAGCTGTTTTTT. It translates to CASSLAGPGELFF.